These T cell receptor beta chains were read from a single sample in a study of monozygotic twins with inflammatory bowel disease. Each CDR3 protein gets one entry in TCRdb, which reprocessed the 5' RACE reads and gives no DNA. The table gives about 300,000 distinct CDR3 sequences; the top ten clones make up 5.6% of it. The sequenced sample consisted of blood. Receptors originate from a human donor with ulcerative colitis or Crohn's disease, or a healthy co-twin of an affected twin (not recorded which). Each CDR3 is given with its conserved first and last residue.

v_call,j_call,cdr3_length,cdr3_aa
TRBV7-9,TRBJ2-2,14,CASSPKPNTGELFF
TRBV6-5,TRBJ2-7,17,CASSYDVGRGLSYEQYF
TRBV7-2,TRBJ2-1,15,CASSPQEAGGYEQFF
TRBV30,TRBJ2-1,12,CAWSVRDREQFF
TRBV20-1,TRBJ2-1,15,CSAKLLGPSYNEQFF
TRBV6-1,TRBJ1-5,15,CASSEPSTGFQPQHF
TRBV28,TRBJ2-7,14,CASSIQGVSNEQYF
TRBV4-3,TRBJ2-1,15,CASSRSSQGRNEQFF
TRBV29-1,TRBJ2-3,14,CSVASGSWGDTQYF
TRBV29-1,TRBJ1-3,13,CSVGTGYGNTIYF
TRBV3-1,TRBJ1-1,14,CASSQRPPDTEAFF
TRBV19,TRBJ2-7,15,CASSIKSQGGYEQYF
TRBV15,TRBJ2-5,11,CATSRRETQYF
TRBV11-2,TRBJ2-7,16,CASSLETGLATYEQYF